The clone carrying this TCR beta chain was seen more than once but under ten times. As yet, its antigen is unknown. Arm-PCR of CDR3 regions and iRepertoire HTBI primers were the basis on which TCR beta libraries were built. From the multiplex PCR reads, TCRdb called clonotypes with MiXCR, one entry per CDR3 protein. The data contain a few hundred thousand distinct CDR3 sequences, approximately 25% of them singletons. This specimen belongs to a study of regulatory T cells in long-lasting Graves disease. Study details: By definition, persistent Graves' disease involved antithyroid drugs for over 5 years alongside positive TSH receptor antibodies.

Study-wide findings and caveats: Among the persistent patients, 2,741 public clonotypes were shared, more than the approximately 970 shared among new patients.

As to time point: persistent/refractory GD, antithyroid drugs over 5 years with positive TRAb. Making the TCR library involved RNA that had been extracted from PBMCs. CDR1 and CDR2 from the germline V gene are SGHRS and YFSETQ. Between the trimmed V and J ends, which lost 0 bases and 0 bases, there was a span of 9 bases. The CDR3 consists of 15 residues. The sequence came from a woman in her thirties or forties with Graves disease. The chain uses TRBV5-1 and TRBJ1-1; a possible D gene is TRBD1 (6 bases). Material: peripheral blood mononuclear cells (PBMCs), obtained when the disease was refractory, from a patient treated with antithyroid drugs. The CDR3 here is CASSLVSGVNTEAFF. As DNA, the CDR3 is TGCGCCAGCAGCTTGGTTTCAGGGGTGAACACTGAAGCTTTCTTT. Together with reference TRBV5-1 and TRBJ1-1, the CDR3 gives the full variable domain: KAGVTQTPRYLIKTRGQQVTLSCSPISGHRSVSWYQQTPGQGLQFLFEYFSETQRNKGNFPGRFSGRQFSNSRSEMNVSTLELGDSALYLCASSLVSGVNTEAFFGQGTRLTVV.